The 5 T cell receptor beta chains below were found in one sample sequenced in a study of blood T cell repertoires in COVID-19. Measured with immunoSEQ multiplex PCR; TCRdb has only the in-frame clones, and not every one. Seen here are under 300,000 clones, around four fifths observed once, and the top ten hold around 4.1%. The sample was peripheral blood. Receptors were obtained from a middle-aged woman with active or convalescent COVID-19.

V and J are TRBV9 and TRBJ2-1; 10 nucleotides line up with TRBD1. The CDR3 has 15 residues. Germline assignment: CDR1 SGDLS and CDR2 YYNGEE. Unmatched junction bases numbered 4, after V lost 3 bases and J lost 4 bases. CDR3 amino acids: CASSATGGGYNEQFF. The CDR3 bases are TGTGCCAGCAGCGCGACAGGGGGCGGTTACAATGAGCAGTTCTTC.

The rearrangement uses TRBV5-1 and TRBJ1-5; D unresolved. Germline V gene lookup returns CDR1 SGHRS and CDR2 YFSETQ. Trimming removed 5 bases at V and 2 bases at J, with 11 bases between. CDR3 size: 14 residues. CDR3 DNA sequence: TGCGCCAGCAGTTGGGGAGATGGCAATCAGCCCCAGCATTTT. Protein sequence: CASSWGDGNQPQHF.

The CDR3 DNA is TGTGCCAGCAGCTTGGGGACAGTGAACACTGAAGCTTTCTTT. Its protein is CASSLGTVNTEAFF. This rearrangement joins TRBV5-5 to TRBJ1-1, with a tentative D call TRBD1 (6 bases). The CDR3 is 14 residues long. V lost 0 bases and J lost 0, with 6 bases in between. The germline V gene has CDR1 SGHKS and CDR2 YYEKEE (reference sequence). The full variable domain, in which reference TRBV5-5 and TRBJ1-1 provide the parts outside the CDR3, is DAGVTQSPTHLIKTRGQQVTLRCSPISGHKSVSWYQQVLGQGPQFIFQYYEKEERGRGNFPDRFSARQFPNYSSELNVNALLLGDSALYLCASSLGTVNTEAFFGQGTRLTVV.

This clone was observed a single time. V usage is TRBV11-3 and J usage is TRBJ2-1, with D perhaps matching TRBD2 (6 bases). Trimming took 1 base from V and 1 from J, leaving 17 bases between them. Germline values: CDR1 SGHNT, CDR2 YENEEA. The CDR3 totals 18 residues. The CDR3 nucleotides are TGTGCCAGCAGCTTAGGGGGAGGCGCCCCCTCGTCCTACAATGAGCAGTTCTTC. Translated, it gives CASSLGGGAPSSYNEQFF.

Here the CDR3 DNA reads TGTGCCAGCAGCTTACCGACAGTTCTCCTCACTGAAGCTTTCTTT. Translation gives CASSLPTVLLTEAFF. This chain uses TRBV7-9 with TRBJ1-1; possible D gene TRBD1, 5 bases. Between the trimmed V and J ends, which lost 2 bases and 4 bases, there was a span of 14 bases. Germline CDR1 reads SEHNR; CDR2 reads FQNEAQ (reference sequence). This CDR3 is 15 amino acids long. The full variable domain, in which reference TRBV7-9 and TRBJ1-1 provide the parts outside the CDR3, is DTGVSQNPRHKITKRGQNVTFRCDPISEHNRLYWYRQTLGQGPEFLTYFQNEAQLEKSRLLSDRFSAERPKGSFSTLEIQRTEQGDSAMYLCASSLPTVLLTEAFFGQGTRLTVV.